The T cell receptor (beta chain) described here comes from a study of blood T cell repertoires in COVID-19. This CDR3 has 14 amino acids. V shed 7 bases and J 8 bases; nucleotides not matched to a gene: 11. Germline V lookup: CDR1 LNHDA, CDR2 SQIVND (reference sequence). Clones were read by immunoSEQ multiplex PCR, and TCRdb kept only the in-frame ones, dropping some. The repertoire has about 58,000 clones, roughly 84% of them found once; the top ten carry roughly a tenth. Followed over time, Seattle patients had been enrolled while infection was active. The sequence derives from a man aged 80 or over with COVID-19, enrolled during active disease. The sequencing sample was made of peripheral blood. This rearrangement joins TRBV19 to TRBJ1-1; 9 bases line up with TRBD1. The CDR3 sequence is CASTRTGARPEAFF. DNA for the CDR3: TGTGCCAGTACCCGGACAGGGGCACGCCCCGAAGCTTTCTTT.